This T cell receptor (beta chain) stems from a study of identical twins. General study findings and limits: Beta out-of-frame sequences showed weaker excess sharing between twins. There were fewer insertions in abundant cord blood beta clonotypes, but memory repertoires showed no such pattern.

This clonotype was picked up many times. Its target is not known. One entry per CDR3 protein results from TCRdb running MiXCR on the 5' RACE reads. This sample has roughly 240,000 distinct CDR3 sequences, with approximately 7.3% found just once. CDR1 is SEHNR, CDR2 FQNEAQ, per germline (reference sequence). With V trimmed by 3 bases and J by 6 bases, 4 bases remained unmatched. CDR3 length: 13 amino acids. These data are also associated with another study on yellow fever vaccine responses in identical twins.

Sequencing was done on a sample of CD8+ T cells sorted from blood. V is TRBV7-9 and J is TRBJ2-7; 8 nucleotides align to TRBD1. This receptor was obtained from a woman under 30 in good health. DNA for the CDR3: TGTGCCAGCAGCTTTGGACAGGGACCCGAGCAGTACTTC. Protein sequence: CASSFGQGPEQYF.